The source of this T cell receptor beta chain is a study of cytomegalovirus exposure and HLA in healthy donors. Study as a whole: Caucasian-associated ancestry cluster membership applied to around 80% of about 370 genotyped donors. Study-wide points: Cytomegalovirus status was reportedly diagnosed by the classifier with high sensitivity and specificity.

The primer mix had 60 Vbeta and 13 Jbeta primers. Assay used: immunoSEQ multiplex PCR; TCRdb lists only in-frame clones, some missing. Among 120,000 or so clones listed, about 80% were seen once. Details on this clone: Antigen specificity is unknown.

Germline assignment: CDR1 SGHRS and CDR2 YFSETQ. The CDR3 runs 14 residues. V was pared by 2 bases and J by 2 bases, with 3 bases of the junction left unmatched. Source material: PBMCs. The sequence was collected from a male donor in good health and CMV-seronegative. The chain uses TRBV5-1 and TRBJ2-7, with TRBD1 matching 8 bases. Written as DNA, the CDR3 is TGCGCCAGCAGCTTTTACAGGGGGACCTACGAGCAGTACTTC. It translates to CASSFYRGTYEQYF.